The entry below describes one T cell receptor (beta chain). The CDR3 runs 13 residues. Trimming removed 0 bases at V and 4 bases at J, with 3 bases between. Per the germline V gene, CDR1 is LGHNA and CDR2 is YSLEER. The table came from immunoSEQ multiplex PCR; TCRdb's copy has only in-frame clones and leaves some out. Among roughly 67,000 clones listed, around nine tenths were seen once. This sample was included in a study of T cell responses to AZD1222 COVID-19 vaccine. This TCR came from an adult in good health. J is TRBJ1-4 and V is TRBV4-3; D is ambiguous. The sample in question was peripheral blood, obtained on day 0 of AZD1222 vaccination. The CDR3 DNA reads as TGCGCCAGCAGCCAAGACTATAATGAAAAACTGTTTTTT. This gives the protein CASSQDYNEKLFF.